The rows below give T cell receptor beta chains drawn from one sample of a study of tumor-infiltrating lymphocytes in oesophageal squamous cell carcinoma. Each CDR3 protein gets one entry after TCRdb re-called the PCR reads with MiXCR. Among around 6,200 distinct CDR3 sequences, roughly 14% were seen once, and the ten largest hold under 20%. Material: esophageal tumor tissue. Receptor source: a male donor with esophageal squamous cell carcinoma. The CDR3 runs from the conserved cysteine through the conserved F or W. The D gene is left open where the match is weak. Expanded clones are given a class, and other clones once, few, many or no size at all.

abundance | j_gene | len | d_gene | v_gene | CDR3nt | CDR3aa
- | TRBJ2-3 | 20 | TRBD2 | TRBV9 | TGTGCCAGCAGCGTAGAAGGACTAGCGGGGGGGCCGCGGTCGACAGATACGCAGTATTTT | CASSVEGLAGGPRSTDTQYF
many | TRBJ2-6 | 20 | TRBD2 | TRBV4-2 | TGTGCCAGCAGCCAAGATTTAGGGACTAGCGGGGGAGGTGGGGCCAACGTCCTGACTTTC | CASSQDLGTSGGGGANVLTF
many | TRBJ1-2 | 13 | - | TRBV12-3/TRBV12-4 | TGTGCCAGCATTGCAGGGGAAATGGATGGCTACACCTTC | CASIAGEMDGYTF
many | TRBJ2-2 | 15 | TRBD2 | TRBV11-2 | TGTGCCAGCAGCTTAGGGACTAGGCAGACCGGGGAGCTGTTTTTT | CASSLGTRQTGELFF
- | TRBJ2-7 | 16 | - | TRBV20-1 | TGCAGCGCCCTAGCTACCCAGGAGACCTTCTCATACGAGCAGTACTTC | CSALATQETFSYEQYF
many | TRBJ2-4 | 14 | - | TRBV6-4 | TGTGCCAGCAGTGCAGAGGAGACTAATTCACCCCTCCACTTC | CASSAEETNSPLHF
medium-sized | TRBJ1-1 | 15 | TRBD1 | TRBV7-3 | TGTGCCAGCAGCACACAGGGGACGACACACACTGAAGCTTTCTTT | CASSTQGTTHTEAFF
medium-sized | TRBJ1-4 | 13 | - | TRBV6-1 | TGTGCCAGCACGGGGGGGGCACTGGAAAAACTGTTTTTT | CASTGGALEKLFF
once | TRBJ2-7 | 16 | - | TRBV5-1 | TGCGCCAGCAGCTTGGTCGTGGCAGGCGGCTCCTACGAGCAGTACTTC | CASSLVVAGGSYEQYF
medium-sized | TRBJ2-5 | 16 | - | TRBV11-2 | TGTGCCAGCAGCTCGGGGTCCCGAAGTGGCCAAGAGACCCAGTACTTC | CASSSGSRSGQETQYF
many | TRBJ2-7 | 13 | - | TRBV2 | TGTGCCAGCGCCCGGGAGAGCTCCTACGAGCAGTACTTC | CASARESSYEQYF